This T cell receptor beta chain came from a study of T cells in Graves' hyperthyroidism and ophthalmopathy. Template material for amplifying TCR beta CDR3 regions consisted of RNA transcripts. The primer set for the first-round RT-PCR of the TCR CDR3 was HTBI. TCRdb recomputed calls from the multiplex PCR reads with MiXCR, one row per CDR3 protein. In the table there are under 600,000 distinct CDR3 sequences, around 15% of which are singletons. This clonotype appeared many times. Germline V gives CDR1 SGHRS, CDR2 YFSETQ. This CDR3 contains 15 residues. The V and J ends lost 0 bases and 0 bases respectively, with 4 bases between them.

This receptor was taken from a woman aged 40 to 50 with Graves' ophthalmopathy. V usage is TRBV5-1 and J usage is TRBJ2-6; D gene ambiguous. Input material: blood. The chain's CDR3 is CASSLGASGANVLTF. DNA for the CDR3: TGCGCCAGCAGCTTGGGCGCCTCTGGGGCCAACGTCCTGACTTTC.